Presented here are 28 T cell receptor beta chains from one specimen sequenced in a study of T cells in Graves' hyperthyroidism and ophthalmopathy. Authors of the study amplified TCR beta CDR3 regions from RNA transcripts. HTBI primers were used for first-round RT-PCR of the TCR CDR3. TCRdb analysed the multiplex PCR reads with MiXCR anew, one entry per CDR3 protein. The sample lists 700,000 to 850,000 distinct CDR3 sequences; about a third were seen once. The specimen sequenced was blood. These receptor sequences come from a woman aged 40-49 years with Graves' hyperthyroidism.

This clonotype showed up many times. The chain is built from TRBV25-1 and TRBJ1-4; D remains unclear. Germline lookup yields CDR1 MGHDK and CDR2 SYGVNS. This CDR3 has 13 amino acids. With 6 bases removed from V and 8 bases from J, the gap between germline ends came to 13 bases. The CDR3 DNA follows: TGTGCCAGCAGAGGGCAAGGGAGAGAAAAACTGTTTTTT. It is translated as CASRGQGREKLFF.

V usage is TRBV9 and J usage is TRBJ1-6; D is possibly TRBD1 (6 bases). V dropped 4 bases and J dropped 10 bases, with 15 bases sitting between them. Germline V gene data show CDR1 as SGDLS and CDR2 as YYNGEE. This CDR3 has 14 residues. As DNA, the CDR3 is TGTGCCAGCAGCCGTACGAAGGGGGAGTCACCCCTCCACTTT. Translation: CASSRTKGESPLHF.

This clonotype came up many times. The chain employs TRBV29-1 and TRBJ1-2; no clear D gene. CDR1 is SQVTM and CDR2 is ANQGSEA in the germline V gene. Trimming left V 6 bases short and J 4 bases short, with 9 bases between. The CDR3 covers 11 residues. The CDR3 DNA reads TGCAGCGTGGTCTCAGCCTATGGCTACACCTTC. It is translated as CSVVSAYGYTF.

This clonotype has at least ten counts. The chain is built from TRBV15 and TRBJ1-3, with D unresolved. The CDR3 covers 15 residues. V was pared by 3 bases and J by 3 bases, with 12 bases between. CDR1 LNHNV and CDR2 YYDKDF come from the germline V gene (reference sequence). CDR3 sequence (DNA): TGTGCCACCAGCAGCGAAGCGGGGAGTGGAAACACCATATATTTT. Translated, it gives CATSSEAGSGNTIYF.

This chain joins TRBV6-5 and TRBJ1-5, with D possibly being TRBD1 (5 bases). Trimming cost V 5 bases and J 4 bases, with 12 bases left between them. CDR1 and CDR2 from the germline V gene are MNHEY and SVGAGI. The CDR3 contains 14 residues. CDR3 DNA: TGTGCCAGCAGTAAGTCCGGGGGAAATCAGCCCCAGCATTTT. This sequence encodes CASSKSGGNQPQHF.

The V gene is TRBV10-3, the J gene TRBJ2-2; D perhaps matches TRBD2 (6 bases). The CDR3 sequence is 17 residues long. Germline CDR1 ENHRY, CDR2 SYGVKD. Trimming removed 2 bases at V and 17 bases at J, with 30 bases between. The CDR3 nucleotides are TGTGCCATCAGTGAGAAAGTGGACTATCGAACACCGGGGAGCTGCTTTTTT. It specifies CAISEKVDYRTPGSCFF.

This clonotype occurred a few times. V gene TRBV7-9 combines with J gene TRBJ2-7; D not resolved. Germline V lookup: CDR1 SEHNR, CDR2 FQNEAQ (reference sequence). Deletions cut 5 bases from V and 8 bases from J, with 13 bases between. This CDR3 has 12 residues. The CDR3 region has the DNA TGTGCCAGCAGCCTCGGACGCAACCAGCAGTACTTC. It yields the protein CASSLGRNQQYF.

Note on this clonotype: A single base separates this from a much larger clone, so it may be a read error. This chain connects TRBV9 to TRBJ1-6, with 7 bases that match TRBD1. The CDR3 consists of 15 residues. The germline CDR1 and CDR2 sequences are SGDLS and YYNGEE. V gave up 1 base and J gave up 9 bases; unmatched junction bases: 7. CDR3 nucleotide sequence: TGTGCCAGCAGCGTAAAGGGGGCTGATGGTTCACCCCTCCACTTT. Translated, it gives CASSVKGADGSPLHF. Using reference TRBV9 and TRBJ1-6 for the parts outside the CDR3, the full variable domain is DSGVTQTPKHLITATGQRVTLRCSPRSGDLSVYWYQQSLDQGLQFLIQYYNGEERAKGNILERFSAQQFPDLHSELNLSSLELGDSALYFCASSVKGADGSPLHFGNGTRLTVT.

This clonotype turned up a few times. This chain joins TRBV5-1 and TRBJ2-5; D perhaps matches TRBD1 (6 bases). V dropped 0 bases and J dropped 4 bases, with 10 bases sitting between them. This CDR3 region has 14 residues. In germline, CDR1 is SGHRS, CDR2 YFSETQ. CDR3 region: CASSLVQGRETQYF. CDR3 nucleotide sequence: TGCGCCAGCAGCTTGGTACAGGGTCGAGAGACCCAGTACTTC.

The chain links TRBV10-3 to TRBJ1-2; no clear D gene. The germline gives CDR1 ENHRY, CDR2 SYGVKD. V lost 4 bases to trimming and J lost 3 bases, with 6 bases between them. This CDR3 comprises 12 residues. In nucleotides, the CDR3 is TGTGCCATCAGTGCAGGAGACTATGGCTACACCTTC. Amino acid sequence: CAISAGDYGYTF.

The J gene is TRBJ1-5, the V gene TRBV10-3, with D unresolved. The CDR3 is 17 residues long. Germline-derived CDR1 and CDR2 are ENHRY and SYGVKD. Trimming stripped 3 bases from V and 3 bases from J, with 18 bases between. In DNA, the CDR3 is TGTGCCATCAGTGAAGCATTGGCACAGCCTAACAATCAGCCCCAGCATTTT. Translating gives CAISEALAQPNNQPQHF.

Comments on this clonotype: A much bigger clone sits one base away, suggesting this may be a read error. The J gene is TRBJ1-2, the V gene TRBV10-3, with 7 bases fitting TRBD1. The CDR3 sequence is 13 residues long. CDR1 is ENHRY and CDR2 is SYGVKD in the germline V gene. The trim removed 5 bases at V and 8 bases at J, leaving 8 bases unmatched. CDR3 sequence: CAISSDRVGGYTF. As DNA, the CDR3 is TGTGCCATCAGTTCCGACAGGGTTGGAGGCTACACCTTC.

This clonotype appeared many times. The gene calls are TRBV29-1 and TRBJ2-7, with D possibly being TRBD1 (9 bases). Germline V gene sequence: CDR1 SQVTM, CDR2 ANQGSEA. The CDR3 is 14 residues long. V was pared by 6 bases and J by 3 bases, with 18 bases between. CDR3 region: CSVGGTGTSYEQYF. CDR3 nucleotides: TGCAGCGTAGGCGGGACAGGGACTAGCTACGAGCAGTACTTC.

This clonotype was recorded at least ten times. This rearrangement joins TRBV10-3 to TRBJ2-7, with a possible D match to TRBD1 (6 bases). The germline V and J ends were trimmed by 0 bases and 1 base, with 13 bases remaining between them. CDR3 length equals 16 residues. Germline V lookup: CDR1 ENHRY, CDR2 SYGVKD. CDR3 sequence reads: CAISESGAGSSYEQYF. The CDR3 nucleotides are TGTGCCATCAGTGAGTCGGGGGCAGGGTCGTCCTACGAGCAGTACTTC.

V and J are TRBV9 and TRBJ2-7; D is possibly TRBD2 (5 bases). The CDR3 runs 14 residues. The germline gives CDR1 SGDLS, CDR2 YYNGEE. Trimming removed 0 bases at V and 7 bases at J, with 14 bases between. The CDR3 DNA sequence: TGTGCCAGCAGCGTAGTTCCAGGCTCGGGGGAGCAGTACTTC. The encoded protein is CASSVVPGSGEQYF.

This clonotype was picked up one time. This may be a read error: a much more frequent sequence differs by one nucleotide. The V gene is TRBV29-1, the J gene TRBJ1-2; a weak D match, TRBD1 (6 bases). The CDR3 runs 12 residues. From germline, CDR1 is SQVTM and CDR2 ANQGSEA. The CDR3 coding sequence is TGCAGCGTTGTGGGGGACAACTATGGCCACACCTTC. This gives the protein CSVVGDNYGHTF.

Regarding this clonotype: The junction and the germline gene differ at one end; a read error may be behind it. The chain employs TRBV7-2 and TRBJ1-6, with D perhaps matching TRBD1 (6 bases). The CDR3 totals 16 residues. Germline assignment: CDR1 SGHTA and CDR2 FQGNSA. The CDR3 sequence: CASSQGGGDRNSPLHF. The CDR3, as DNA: TGCGCCAGCAGCCAAGGTGGGGGCGACAGAAATTCACCCCTCCACTTT.

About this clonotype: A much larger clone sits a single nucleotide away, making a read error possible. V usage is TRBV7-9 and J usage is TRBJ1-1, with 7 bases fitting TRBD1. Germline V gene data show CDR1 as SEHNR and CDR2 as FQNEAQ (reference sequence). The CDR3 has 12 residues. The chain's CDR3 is CASGLVSGQTFF. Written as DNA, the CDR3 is TGTGCCAGCGGCTTAGTTTCGGGACAGACTTTCTTT.

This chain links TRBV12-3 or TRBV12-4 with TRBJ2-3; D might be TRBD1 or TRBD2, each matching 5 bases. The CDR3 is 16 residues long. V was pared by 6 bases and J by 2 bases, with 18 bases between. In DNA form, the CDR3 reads TGTGCCAGCAGGCCCGGGACCTCTCACTCCACAGATACGCAGTATTTT. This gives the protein CASRPGTSHSTDTQYF.

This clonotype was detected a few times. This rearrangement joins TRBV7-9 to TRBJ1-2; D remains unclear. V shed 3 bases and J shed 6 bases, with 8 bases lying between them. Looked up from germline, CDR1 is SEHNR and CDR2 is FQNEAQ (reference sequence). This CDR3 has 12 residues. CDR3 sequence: CASSLLADGYTF. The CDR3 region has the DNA TGTGCCAGCAGCTTGCTCGCCGATGGCTACACCTTC. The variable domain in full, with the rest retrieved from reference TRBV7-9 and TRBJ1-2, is DTGVSQNPRHKITKRGQNVTFRCDPISEHNRLYWYRQTLGQGPEFLTYFQNEAQLEKSRLLSDRFSAERPKGSFSTLEIQRTEQGDSAMYLCASSLLADGYTFGSGTRLTVV.

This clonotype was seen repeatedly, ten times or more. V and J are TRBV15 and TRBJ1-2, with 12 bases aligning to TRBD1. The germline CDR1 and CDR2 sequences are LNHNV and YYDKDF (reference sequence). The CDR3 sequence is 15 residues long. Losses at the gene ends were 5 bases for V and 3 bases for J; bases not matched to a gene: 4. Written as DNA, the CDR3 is TGTGCCACCAGCCGGGGACAGGGGGCTGACTATGGCTACACCTTC. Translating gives CATSRGQGADYGYTF.

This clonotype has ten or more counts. CDR3 DNA: TGTGCCACCAGCAGAGAGGGGAGCGAAAAACTGTTTTTT. As protein: CATSREGSEKLFF. The chain links TRBV15 to TRBJ1-4, with D unclear. The CDR3 spans 13 residues. Deletions cut 0 bases from V and 8 bases from J, with 7 bases between. Germline V gene lookup returns CDR1 LNHNV and CDR2 YYDKDF (reference sequence).

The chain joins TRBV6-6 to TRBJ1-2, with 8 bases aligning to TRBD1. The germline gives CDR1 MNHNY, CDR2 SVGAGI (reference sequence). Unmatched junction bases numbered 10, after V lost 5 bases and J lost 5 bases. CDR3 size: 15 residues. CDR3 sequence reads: CASSEPTGEAYGYTF. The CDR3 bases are TGTGCCAGCAGTGAACCGACAGGGGAAGCGTATGGCTACACCTTC.

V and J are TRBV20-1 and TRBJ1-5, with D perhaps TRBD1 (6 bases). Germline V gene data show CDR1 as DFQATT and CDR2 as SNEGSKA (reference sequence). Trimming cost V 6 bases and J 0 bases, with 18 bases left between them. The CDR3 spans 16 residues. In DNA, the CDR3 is TGCAGTGCGACAGTCGAACAGGGTCTTAGCAATCAGCCCCAGCATTTT. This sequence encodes CSATVEQGLSNQPQHF.

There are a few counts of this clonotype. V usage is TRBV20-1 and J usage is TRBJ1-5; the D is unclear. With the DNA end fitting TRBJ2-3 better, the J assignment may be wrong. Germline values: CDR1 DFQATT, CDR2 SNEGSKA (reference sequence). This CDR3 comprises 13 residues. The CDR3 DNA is TGCAGTGCTAGATCAGATAGCACAGATACGCAGTATTTT. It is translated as CSARSDSTDTQYF.

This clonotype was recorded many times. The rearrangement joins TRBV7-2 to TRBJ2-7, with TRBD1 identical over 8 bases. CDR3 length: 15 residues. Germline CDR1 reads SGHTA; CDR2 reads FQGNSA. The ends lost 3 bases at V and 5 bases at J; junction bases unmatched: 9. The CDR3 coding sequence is TGTGCCAGCAGCTTCCGCCCCGGGACAGGTGACGAGCAGTACTTC. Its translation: CASSFRPGTGDEQYF.

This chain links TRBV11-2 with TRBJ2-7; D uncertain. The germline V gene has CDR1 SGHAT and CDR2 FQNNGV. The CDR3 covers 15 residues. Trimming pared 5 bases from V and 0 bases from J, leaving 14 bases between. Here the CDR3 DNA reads TGTGCCAGCAGCCAACTCTCGATTCTCTCCTACGAGCAGTACTTC. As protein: CASSQLSILSYEQYF.

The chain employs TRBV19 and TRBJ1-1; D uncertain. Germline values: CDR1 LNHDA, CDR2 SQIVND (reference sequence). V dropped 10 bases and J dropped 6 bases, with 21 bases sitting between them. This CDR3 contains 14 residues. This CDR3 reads CATNPGSEGAEAFF. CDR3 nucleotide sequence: TGTGCCACAAATCCGGGCTCCGAGGGCGCTGAAGCTTTCTTT.